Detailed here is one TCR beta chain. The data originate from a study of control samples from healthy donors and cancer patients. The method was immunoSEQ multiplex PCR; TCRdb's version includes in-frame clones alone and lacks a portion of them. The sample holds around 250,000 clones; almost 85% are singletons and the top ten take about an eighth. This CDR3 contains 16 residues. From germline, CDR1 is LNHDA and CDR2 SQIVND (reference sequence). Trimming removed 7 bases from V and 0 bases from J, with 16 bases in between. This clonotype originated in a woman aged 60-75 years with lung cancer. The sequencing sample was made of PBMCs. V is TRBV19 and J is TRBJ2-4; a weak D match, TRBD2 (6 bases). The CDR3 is CASKEGRGLAKNIQYF. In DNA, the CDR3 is TGTGCCAGTAAGGAGGGTAGGGGATTAGCCAAAAACATTCAGTACTTC.